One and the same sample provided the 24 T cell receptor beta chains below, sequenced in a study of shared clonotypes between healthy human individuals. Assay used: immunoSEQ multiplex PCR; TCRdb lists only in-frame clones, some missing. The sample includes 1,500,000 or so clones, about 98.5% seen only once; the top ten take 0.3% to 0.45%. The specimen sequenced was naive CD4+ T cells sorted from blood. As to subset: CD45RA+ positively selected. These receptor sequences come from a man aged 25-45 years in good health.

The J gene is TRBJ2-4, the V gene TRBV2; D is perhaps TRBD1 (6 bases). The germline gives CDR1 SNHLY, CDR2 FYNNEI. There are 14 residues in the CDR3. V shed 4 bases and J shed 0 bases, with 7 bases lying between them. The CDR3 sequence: CASSGGLAKNIQYF. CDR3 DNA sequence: TGTGCCAGCAGTGGGGGGCTAGCCAAAAACATTCAGTACTTC.

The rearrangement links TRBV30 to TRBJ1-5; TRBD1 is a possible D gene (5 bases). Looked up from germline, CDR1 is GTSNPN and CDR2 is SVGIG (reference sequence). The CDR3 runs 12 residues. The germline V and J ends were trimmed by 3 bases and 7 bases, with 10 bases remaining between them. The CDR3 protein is CAWSVGEQPQHF. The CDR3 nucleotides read TGTGCCTGGAGCGTAGGGGAACAGCCCCAGCATTTT.

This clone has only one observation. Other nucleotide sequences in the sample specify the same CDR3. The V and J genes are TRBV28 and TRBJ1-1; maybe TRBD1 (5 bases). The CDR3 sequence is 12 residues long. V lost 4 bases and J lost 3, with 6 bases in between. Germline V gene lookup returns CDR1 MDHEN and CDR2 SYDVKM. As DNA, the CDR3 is TGTGCCAGCAGTTCAGGGTACACTGAAGCTTTCTTT. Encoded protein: CASSSGYTEAFF.

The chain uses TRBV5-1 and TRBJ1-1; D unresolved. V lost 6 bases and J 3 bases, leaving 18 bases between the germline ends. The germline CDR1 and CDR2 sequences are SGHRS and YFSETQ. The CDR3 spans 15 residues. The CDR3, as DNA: TGCGCCAGCAATAAACAGCCGCAAGTCGACACTGAAGCTTTCTTT. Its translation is CASNKQPQVDTEAFF. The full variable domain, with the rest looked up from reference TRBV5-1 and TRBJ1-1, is KAGVTQTPRYLIKTRGQQVTLSCSPISGHRSVSWYQQTPGQGLQFLFEYFSETQRNKGNFPGRFSGRQFSNSRSEMNVSTLELGDSALYLCASNKQPQVDTEAFFGQGTRLTVV.

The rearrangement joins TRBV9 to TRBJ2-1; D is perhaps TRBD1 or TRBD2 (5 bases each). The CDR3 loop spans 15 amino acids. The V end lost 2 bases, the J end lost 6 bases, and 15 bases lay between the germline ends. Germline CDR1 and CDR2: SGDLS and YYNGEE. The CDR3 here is CASSVDNRDLNEQFF. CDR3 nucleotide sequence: TGTGCCAGCAGCGTTGATAACCGGGACCTCAATGAGCAGTTCTTC. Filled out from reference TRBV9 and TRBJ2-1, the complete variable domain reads DSGVTQTPKHLITATGQRVTLRCSPRSGDLSVYWYQQSLDQGLQFLIQYYNGEERAKGNILERFSAQQFPDLHSELNLSSLELGDSALYFCASSVDNRDLNEQFFGPGTRLTVL.

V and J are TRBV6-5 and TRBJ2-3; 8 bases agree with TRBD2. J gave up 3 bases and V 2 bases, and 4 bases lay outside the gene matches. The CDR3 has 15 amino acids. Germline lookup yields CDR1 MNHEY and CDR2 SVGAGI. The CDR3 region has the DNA TGTGCCAGCAGTTACGGCGGGAGGCGGACAGATACGCAGTATTTT. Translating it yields CASSYGGRRTDTQYF.

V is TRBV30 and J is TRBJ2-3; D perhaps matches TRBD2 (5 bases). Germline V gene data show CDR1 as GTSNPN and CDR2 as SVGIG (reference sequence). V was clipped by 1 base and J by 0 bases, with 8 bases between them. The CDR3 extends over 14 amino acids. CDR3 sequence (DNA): TGTGCCTGGAGTGAGTGGGAGAGCACAGATACGCAGTATTTT. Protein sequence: CAWSEWESTDTQYF.

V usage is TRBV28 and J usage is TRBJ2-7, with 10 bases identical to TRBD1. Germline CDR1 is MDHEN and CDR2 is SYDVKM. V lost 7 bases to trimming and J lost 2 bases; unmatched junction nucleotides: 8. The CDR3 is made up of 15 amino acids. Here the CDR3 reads CASTPGTGAAYEQYF. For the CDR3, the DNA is TGTGCCAGCACCCCTGGGACAGGGGCTGCCTACGAGCAGTACTTC.

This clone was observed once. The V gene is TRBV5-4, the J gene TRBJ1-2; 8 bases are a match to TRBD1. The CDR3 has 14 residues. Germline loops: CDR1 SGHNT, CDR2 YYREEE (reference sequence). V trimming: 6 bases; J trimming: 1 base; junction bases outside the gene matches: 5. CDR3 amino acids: CASKRTGINYGYTF. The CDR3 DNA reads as TGTGCCAGCAAAAGGACAGGGATTAACTATGGCTACACCTTC.

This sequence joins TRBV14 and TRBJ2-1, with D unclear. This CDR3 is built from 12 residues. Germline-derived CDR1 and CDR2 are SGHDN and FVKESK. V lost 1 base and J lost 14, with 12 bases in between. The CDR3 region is CASSQGPRNEFF. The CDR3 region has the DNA TGTGCCAGCAGCCAAGGGCCTAGGAATGAGTTCTTC.

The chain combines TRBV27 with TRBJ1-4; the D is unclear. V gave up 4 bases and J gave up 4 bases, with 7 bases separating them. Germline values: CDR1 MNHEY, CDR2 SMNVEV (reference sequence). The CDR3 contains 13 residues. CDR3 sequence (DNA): TGTGCCAGCAGTTACCGTTTTAATGAAAAACTGTTTTTT. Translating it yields CASSYRFNEKLFF.

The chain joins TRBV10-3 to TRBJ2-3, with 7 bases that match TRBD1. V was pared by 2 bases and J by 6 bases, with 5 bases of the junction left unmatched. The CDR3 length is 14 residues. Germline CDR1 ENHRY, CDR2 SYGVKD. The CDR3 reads CAISEDRVSDTQYF. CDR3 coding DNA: TGTGCCATCAGTGAGGACAGGGTATCTGATACGCAGTATTTT.

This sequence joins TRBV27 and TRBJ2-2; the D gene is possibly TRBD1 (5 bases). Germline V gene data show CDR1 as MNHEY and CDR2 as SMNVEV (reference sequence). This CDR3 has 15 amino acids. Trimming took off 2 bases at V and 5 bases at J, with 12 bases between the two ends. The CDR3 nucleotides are TGTGCCAGCAGTTTAATCGGCAGGGTTACCGGGGAGCTGTTTTTT. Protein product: CASSLIGRVTGELFF.

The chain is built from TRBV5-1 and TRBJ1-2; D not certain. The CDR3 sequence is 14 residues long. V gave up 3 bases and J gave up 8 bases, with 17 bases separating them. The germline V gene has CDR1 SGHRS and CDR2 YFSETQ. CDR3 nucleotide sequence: TGCGCCAGCAGCTCGAGTCCGGGCTCGAGGGGCTACACCTTC. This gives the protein CASSSSPGSRGYTF.

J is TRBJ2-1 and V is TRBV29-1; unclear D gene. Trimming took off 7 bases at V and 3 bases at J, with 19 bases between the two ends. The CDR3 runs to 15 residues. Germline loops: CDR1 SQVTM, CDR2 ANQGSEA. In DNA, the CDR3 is TGCAGCGCATACCCCTCTGAGATCCACTACAATGAGCAGTTCTTC. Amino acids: CSAYPSEIHYNEQFF.

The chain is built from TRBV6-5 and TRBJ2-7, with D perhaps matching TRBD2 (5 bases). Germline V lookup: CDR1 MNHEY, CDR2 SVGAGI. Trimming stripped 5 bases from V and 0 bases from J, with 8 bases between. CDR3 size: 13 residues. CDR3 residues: CASSPGGSYEQYF. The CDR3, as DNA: TGTGCCAGCAGTCCCGGAGGCTCCTACGAGCAGTACTTC.

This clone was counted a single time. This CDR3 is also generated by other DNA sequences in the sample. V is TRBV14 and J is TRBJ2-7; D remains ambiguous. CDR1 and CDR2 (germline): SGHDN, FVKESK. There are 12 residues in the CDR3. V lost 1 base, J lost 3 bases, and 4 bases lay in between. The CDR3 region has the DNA TGTGCCAGCAGCCAAGGGAGCTACGAGCAGTACTTC. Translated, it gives CASSQGSYEQYF.

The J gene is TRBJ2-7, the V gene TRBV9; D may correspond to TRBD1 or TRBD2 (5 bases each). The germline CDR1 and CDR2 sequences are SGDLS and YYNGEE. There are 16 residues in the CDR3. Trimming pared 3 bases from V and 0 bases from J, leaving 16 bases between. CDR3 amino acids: CASSALGTWGSYEQYF. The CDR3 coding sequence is TGTGCCAGCAGCGCCTTGGGGACCTGGGGCTCCTACGAGCAGTACTTC.

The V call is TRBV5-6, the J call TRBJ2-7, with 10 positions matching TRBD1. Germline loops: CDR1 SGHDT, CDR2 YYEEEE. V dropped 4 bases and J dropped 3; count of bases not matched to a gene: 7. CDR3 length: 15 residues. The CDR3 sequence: CASSRDRGLIYEQYF. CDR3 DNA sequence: TGTGCCAGCAGCCGCGACAGGGGGCTGATCTACGAGCAGTACTTC.

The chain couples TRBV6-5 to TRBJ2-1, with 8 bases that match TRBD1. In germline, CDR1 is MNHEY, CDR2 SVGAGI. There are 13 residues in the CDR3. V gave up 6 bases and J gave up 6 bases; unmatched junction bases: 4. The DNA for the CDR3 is TGTGCCAGCAGCTTCAGGGGGCCCAATGAGCAGTTCTTC. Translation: CASSFRGPNEQFF.

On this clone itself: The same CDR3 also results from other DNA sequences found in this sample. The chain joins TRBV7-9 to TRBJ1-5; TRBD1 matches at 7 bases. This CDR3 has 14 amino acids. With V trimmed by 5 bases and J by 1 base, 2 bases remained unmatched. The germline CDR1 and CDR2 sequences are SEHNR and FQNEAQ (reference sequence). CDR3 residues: CASSLGQSNQPQHF. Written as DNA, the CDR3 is TGTGCCAGCAGCCTGGGACAGAGCAATCAGCCCCAGCATTTT.

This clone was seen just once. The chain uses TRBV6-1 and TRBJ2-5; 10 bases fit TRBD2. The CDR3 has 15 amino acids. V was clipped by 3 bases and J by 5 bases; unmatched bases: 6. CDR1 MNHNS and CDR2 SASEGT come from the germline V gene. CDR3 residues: CASSEPSGRVETQYF. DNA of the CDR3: TGTGCCAGCAGTGAGCCTAGCGGGAGAGTTGAGACCCAGTACTTC.

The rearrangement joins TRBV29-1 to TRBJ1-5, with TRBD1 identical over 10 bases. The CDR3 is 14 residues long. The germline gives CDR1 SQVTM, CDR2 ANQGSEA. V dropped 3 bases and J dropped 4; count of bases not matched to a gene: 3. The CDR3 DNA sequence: TGCAGCGTTGACTCGGGACAGGGGAATCAGCCCCAGCATTTT. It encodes CSVDSGQGNQPQHF.

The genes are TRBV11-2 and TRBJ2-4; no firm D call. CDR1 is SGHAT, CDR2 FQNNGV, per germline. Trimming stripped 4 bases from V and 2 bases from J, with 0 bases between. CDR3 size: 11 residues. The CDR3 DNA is TGTGCCAGCAGCTCCAAAAACATTCAGTACTTC. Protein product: CASSSKNIQYF.